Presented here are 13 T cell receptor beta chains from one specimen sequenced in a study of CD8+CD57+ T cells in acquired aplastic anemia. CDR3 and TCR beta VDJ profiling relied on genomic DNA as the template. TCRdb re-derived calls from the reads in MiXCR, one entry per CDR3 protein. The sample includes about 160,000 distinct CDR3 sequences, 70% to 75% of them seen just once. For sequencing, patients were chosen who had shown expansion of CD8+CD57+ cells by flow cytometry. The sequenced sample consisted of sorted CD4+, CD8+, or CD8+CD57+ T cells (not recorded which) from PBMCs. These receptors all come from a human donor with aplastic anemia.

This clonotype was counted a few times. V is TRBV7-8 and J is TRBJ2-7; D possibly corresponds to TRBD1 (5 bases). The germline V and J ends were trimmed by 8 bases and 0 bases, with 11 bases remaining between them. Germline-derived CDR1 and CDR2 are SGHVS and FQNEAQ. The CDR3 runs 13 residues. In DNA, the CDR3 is TGTGCCAGCTCCCAGGGAAGCTCCTACGAGCAGTACTTC. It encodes CASSQGSSYEQYF.

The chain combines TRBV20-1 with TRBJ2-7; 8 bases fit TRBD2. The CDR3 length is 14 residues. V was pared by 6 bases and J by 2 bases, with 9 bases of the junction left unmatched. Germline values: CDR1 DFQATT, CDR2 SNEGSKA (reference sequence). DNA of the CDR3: TGCAGTGCCGAAAGAGCGGGGGCCCCCTACGAGCAGTACTTC. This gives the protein CSAERAGAPYEQYF.

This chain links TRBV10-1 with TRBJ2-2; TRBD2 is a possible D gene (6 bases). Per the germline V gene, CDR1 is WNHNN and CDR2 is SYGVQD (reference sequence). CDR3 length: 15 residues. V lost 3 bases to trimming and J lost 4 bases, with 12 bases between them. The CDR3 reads CASSEGSSATGELFF. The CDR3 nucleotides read TGCGCCAGCAGTGAAGGGTCTAGCGCCACCGGGGAGCTGTTTTTT.

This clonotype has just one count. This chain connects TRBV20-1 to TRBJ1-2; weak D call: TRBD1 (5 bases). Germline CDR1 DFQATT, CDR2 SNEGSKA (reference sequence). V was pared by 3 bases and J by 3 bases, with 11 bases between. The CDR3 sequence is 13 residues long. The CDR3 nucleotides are TGCAGTGCTAGCGGGCAGGGACACTATGGCTACACCTTC. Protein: CSASGQGHYGYTF.

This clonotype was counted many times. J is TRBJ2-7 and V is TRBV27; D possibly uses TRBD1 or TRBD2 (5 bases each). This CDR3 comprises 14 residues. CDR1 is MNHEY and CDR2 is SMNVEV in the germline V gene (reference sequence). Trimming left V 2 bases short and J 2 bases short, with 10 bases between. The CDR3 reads CASSLPGPPYEQYF. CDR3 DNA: TGTGCCAGCAGTTTACCGGGACCACCCTACGAGCAGTACTTC.

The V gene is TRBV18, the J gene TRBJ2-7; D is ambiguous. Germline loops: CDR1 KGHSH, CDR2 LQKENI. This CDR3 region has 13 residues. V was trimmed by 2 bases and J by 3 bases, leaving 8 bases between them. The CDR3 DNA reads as TGTGCCAGCTCACCAGACTCGCACTACGAGCAGTACTTC. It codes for CASSPDSHYEQYF.

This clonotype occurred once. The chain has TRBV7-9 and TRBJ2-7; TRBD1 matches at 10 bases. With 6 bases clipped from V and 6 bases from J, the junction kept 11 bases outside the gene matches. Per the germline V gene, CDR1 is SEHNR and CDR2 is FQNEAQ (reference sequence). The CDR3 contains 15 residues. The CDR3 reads CASSFAGTGVLEQYF. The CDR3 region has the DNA TGTGCCAGCAGTTTTGCCGGGACAGGGGTTCTCGAGCAGTACTTC.

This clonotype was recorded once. The CDR3 sequence: CAISESSSSGNTIYF. The CDR3 DNA is TGTGCCATCAGTGAGTCGTCGAGCTCTGGAAACACCATATATTTT. This sequence joins TRBV10-3 and TRBJ1-3; D is uncertain. V was pared by 0 bases and J by 0 bases, with 6 bases between. This CDR3 has 15 amino acids. CDR1 ENHRY and CDR2 SYGVKD come from the germline V gene.

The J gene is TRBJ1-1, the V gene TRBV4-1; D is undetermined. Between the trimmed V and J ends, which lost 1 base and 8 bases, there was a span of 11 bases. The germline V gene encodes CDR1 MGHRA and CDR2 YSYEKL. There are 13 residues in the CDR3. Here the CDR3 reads CASSQAIQAEAFF. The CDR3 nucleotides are TGCGCCAGCAGCCAAGCGATCCAGGCCGAAGCTTTCTTT.

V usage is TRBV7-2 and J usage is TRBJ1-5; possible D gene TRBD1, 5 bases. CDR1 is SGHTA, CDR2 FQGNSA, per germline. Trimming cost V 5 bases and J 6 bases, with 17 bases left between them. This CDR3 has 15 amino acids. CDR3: CASSQWAGSGQPQHF. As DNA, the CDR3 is TGTGCCAGCAGCCAGTGGGCAGGGTCCGGTCAGCCCCAGCATTTT. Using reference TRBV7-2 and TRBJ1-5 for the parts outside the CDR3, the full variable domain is GAGVSQSPSNKVTEKGKDVELRCDPISGHTALYWYRQSLGQGLEFLIYFQGNSAPDKSGLPSDRFSAERTGGSVSTLTIQRTQQEDSAVYLCASSQWAGSGQPQHFGDGTRLSIL.

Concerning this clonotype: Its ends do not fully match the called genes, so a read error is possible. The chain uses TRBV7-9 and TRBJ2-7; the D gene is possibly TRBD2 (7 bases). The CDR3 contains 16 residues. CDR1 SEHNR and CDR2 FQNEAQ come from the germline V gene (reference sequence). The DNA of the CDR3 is TGCGCCAGCAGCCGAATTTCTGGGGGGGCAATGAACGAGCAGTACTTC. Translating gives CASSRISGGAMNEQYF.

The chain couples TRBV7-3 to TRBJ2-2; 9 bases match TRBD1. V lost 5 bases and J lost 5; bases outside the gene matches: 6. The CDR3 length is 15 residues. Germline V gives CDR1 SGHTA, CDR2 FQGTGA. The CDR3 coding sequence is TGTGCCAGCAGCCCTACAGGGGGCGGTACCGGGGAGCTGTTTTTT. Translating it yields CASSPTGGGTGELFF.

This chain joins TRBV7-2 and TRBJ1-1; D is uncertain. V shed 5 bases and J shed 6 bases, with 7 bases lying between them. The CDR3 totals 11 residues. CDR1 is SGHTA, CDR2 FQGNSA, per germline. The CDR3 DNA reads TGTGCCAGCAGCGCGCAGGCTGAAGCTTTCTTT. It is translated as CASSAQAEAFF. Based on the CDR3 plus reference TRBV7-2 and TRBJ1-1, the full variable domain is GAGVSQSPSNKVTEKGKDVELRCDPISGHTALYWYRQSLGQGLEFLIYFQGNSAPDKSGLPSDRFSAERTGGSVSTLTIQRTQQEDSAVYLCASSAQAEAFFGQGTRLTVV.